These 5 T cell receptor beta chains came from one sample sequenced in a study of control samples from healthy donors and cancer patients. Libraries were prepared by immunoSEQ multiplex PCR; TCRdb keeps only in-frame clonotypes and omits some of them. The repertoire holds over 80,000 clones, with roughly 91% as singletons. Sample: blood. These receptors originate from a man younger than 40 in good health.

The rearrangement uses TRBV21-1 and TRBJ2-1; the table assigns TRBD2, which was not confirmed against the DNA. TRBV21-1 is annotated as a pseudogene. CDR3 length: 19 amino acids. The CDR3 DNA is TGTGCCAGCATCCCAGCTGGATGGCTAGCGGGGAGCTCCTACAATGAGCAGTTCTTC. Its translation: CASIPAGWLAGSSYNEQFF.

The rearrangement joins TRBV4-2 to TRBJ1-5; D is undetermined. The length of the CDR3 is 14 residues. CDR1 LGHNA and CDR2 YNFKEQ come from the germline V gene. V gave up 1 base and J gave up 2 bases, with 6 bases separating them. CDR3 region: CASSQGAGNQPQHF. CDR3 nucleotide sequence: TGTGCCAGCAGCCAAGGGGCGGGCAATCAGCCCCAGCATTTT.

The CDR3, as DNA: TGTGCCAGCACCCCTGGTGGGGGGACCACCGGGGAGCTGTTTTTT. Protein sequence: CASTPGGGTTGELFF. The chain combines TRBV14 with TRBJ2-2, with TRBD2 as a possible D gene (6 bases). CDR1 is SGHDN and CDR2 is FVKESK in the germline V gene. CDR3 size: 15 residues. Trimming shortened V by 7 bases and J by 4 bases, and 16 bases separated the two germline ends.

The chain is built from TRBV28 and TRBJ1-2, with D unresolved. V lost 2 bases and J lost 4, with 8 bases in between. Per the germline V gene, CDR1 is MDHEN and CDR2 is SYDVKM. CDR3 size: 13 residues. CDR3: CASSLGDAYGYTF. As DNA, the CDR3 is TGTGCCAGCAGTTTAGGAGACGCCTATGGCTACACCTTC.

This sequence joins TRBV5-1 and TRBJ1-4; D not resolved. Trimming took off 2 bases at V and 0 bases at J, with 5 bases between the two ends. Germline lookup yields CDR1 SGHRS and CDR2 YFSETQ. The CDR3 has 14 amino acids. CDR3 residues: CASSFTTTNEKLFF. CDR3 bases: TGCGCCAGCAGCTTCACAACAACTAATGAAAAACTGTTTTTT.